In its sample, the clone carrying this TCR beta chain was seen a few times. Its cognate antigen is unknown. Expressed TCRB transcripts were sequenced after all isolated RNA was converted to cDNA. Sequencing of naive, central memory and regulatory T cell samples gave an average of roughly 3.5 million reads. Repertoires were generated with immunoSEQ multiplex PCR, while TCRdb's copy carries only in-frame clones and drops some. The sample has 150,000 to 200,000 clones; 6.5% to 10% are singletons. This sample was included in a study of beta chain features in type 1 diabetes. Across the study: Examination covered under 120 million sorted cells spanning all samples.

Whole-study results and caveats: Researchers report that Type 1 diabetes patients had moderately but significantly shorter TCRB CDR3s across all four CD4+ subsets. Short templates might get an advantage during PCR, and this would be equal in patients and controls. For type 1 diabetes patients, VDJ junctions showed fewer insertions and more deletions.

V gave up 5 bases and J gave up 8 bases, with 11 bases separating them. This CDR3 region has 12 residues. CDR1 is SEHNR, CDR2 FQNEAQ, per germline (reference sequence). The source of this sequence is a woman aged 18-30 years with type 1 diabetes. The chain is built from TRBV7-9 and TRBJ2-3, with D maybe TRBD2 (6 bases). The sample consisted of central memory CD4+ T cells from blood. CDR3: CASSQIAATQYF. CDR3 bases: TGTGCCAGCAGCCAGATAGCGGCTACGCAGTATTTT.